The clone carrying this T cell receptor (beta chain) was counted many times. Its antigen is not known. The data stem from a study of regulatory T cells in long-lasting Graves disease. Whole-study results and caveats: Examination was confined to peripheral blood, excluding thyroid tissue.

CDR3 length: 15 amino acids. CDR1 and CDR2 (germline): SGDLS, YYNGEE. V lost 0 bases, J lost 4 bases, and 14 bases lay in between. With iRepertoire HTBI primers and Arm-PCR of CDR3 regions, TCR beta libraries were built. MiXCR, applied by TCRdb to the multiplex PCR reads, yields one record per CDR3 protein. The sample lists a few hundred thousand distinct CDR3 sequences, about 15% occurring once. The time point is: newly diagnosed GD, antithyroid drugs for less than 3 months. The TCR library used RNA extracted from PBMCs. The data were also submitted as part of a second study, on T cells in Graves' hyperthyroidism and ophthalmopathy. From that paper: Ophthalmopathy was predicted by the model a median of roughly 6.6 months ahead of onset.

This sequence originates from a woman in her 40s with Graves disease. Here the sequenced sample was peripheral blood mononuclear cells (PBMCs), taken at new diagnosis, from a patient treated with antithyroid drugs. The V gene is TRBV9, the J gene TRBJ2-7; D is uncertain. CDR3 nucleotide sequence: TGTGCCAGCAGCGTAGAACAGCATGAGATTTACGAGCAGTACTTC. Translating gives CASSVEQHEIYEQYF.